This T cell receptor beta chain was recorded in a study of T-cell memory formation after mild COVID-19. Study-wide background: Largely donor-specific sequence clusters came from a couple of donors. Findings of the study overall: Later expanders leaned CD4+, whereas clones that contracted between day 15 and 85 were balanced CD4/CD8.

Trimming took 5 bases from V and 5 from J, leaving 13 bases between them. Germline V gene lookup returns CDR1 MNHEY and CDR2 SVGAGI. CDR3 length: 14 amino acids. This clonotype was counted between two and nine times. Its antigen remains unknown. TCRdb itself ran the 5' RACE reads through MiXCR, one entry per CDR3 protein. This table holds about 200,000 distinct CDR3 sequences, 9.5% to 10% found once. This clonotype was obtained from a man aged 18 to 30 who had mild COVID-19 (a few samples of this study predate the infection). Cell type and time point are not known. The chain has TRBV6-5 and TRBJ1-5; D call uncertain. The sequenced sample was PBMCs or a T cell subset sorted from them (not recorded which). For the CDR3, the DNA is TGTGCCAGCAGTCCGGGATTGGGCGATCAGCCCCAGCATTTT. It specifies CASSPGLGDQPQHF.